One and the same sample provided the 18 T cell receptor beta chains below, sequenced in a study of blood T cell repertoires in COVID-19. Profiled with immunoSEQ multiplex PCR; TCRdb holds only in-frame clones, not every one. In the table there are approximately 110,000 clones, around four fifths of which are singletons. Sample: peripheral blood. The receptor source for this set is a woman aged 70-85 years with acute or convalescent COVID-19.

This chain joins TRBV18 and TRBJ1-4; D may be TRBD1 (6 bases). Trimming stripped 11 bases from V and 8 bases from J, with 18 bases between. The CDR3 runs 13 residues. Germline lookup yields CDR1 KGHSH and CDR2 LQKENI. The CDR3 loop is CAVARTDREKLFF. The CDR3 nucleotides read TGTGCCGTAGCTCGGACAGACCGGGAAAAACTGTTTTTT.

V is TRBV6-5 and J is TRBJ1-4; perhaps TRBD1 as D (6 bases). The CDR3 length is 15 residues. Between the trimmed V and J ends, which lost 0 bases and 8 bases, there was a span of 13 bases. Germline V gene sequence: CDR1 MNHEY, CDR2 SVGAGI. CDR3 in DNA: TGTGCCAGCAGTTACTCGTTGGGGGCTCGAGAAAAACTGTTTTTT. Its translation: CASSYSLGAREKLFF.

This CDR3 reads CASSTQGIRGYTF. The DNA of the CDR3 is TGTGCCAGCAGCACCCAGGGCATCCGTGGCTACACCTTC. The chain links TRBV5-4 to TRBJ1-2, with D perhaps matching TRBD1 (5 bases). Between the trimmed V and J ends, which lost 4 bases and 7 bases, there was a span of 14 bases. Germline CDR1 SGHNT, CDR2 YYREEE (reference sequence). The CDR3 runs 13 residues.

V is TRBV2 and J is TRBJ1-1; no firm D call. CDR3 length equals 14 residues. Trimming stripped 3 bases from V and 6 bases from J, with 14 bases between. From germline, CDR1 is SNHLY and CDR2 FYNNEI. For the CDR3, the DNA is TGTGCCAGCAGTGATTGGGGTGGGAGGGCTGAAGCTTTCTTT. Its protein product is CASSDWGGRAEAFF.

The chain employs TRBV4-2 and TRBJ1-4; D call uncertain. With 1 base removed from V and 7 bases from J, the gap between germline ends came to 7 bases. The germline gives CDR1 LGHNA, CDR2 YNFKEQ. The CDR3 is 13 residues long. The DNA for the CDR3 is TGTGCCAGCAGCCAAGGGGCCAGTGAAAAACTGTTTTTT. Its protein product is CASSQGASEKLFF.

The V gene is TRBV18, the J gene TRBJ1-2, with a possible D match to TRBD1 (5 bases). Per the germline V gene, CDR1 is KGHSH and CDR2 is LQKENI. The V end was cut by 4 bases, the J end by 0 bases, with 9 bases between. This CDR3 region has 14 residues. This CDR3 is CASSLGPANYGYTF. The CDR3 DNA sequence: TGTGCCAGCTCACTGGGGCCAGCTAACTATGGCTACACCTTC. Filled out from reference TRBV18 and TRBJ1-2, the complete variable domain reads NAGVMQNPRHLVRRRGQEARLRCSPMKGHSHVYWYRQLPEEGLKFMVYLQKENIIDESGMPKERFSAEFPKEGPSILRIQQVVRGDSAAYFCASSLGPANYGYTFGSGTRLTVV.

The gene calls are TRBV7-9 and TRBJ2-1; D remains unclear. The germline CDR1 and CDR2 sequences are SEHNR and FQNEAQ (reference sequence). The CDR3 is made up of 14 amino acids. With 3 bases removed from V and 0 bases from J, the gap between germline ends came to 6 bases. This CDR3 is CASSFQDSYNEQFF. Here the CDR3 DNA reads TGTGCCAGCAGCTTTCAGGACTCCTACAATGAGCAGTTCTTC.

The chain is built from TRBV9 and TRBJ2-1; 11 positions match TRBD2. Germline V gene lookup returns CDR1 SGDLS and CDR2 YYNGEE. The CDR3 is 18 amino acids. V was clipped by 3 bases and J by 4 bases; unmatched bases: 12. The CDR3 DNA is TGTGCCAGCAGCGCCCAATCACCGACTAGCGGGATATACAATGAGCAGTTCTTC. Translation gives CASSAQSPTSGIYNEQFF. The variable domain in full, completed from reference TRBV9 and TRBJ2-1, reads DSGVTQTPKHLITATGQRVTLRCSPRSGDLSVYWYQQSLDQGLQFLIQYYNGEERAKGNILERFSAQQFPDLHSELNLSSLELGDSALYFCASSAQSPTSGIYNEQFFGPGTRLTVL.

The chain joins TRBV5-6 to TRBJ2-2; a possible D gene is TRBD2 (5 bases). The ends were cut back, 6 bases at V and 4 bases at J, with 25 bases in the middle. Germline CDR1 is SGHDT and CDR2 is YYEEEE. The CDR3 spans 18 residues. CDR3 nucleotides: TGTGCCAGCACCCCTCGCCGGCGGGCCTCAGTTGGCACCGGGGAGCTGTTTTTT. It specifies CASTPRRRASVGTGELFF. Together with reference TRBV5-6 and TRBJ2-2, the CDR3 gives the full variable domain: DAGVTQSPTHLIKTRGQQVTLRCSPKSGHDTVSWYQQALGQGPQFIFQYYEEEERQRGNFPDRFSGHQFPNYSSELNVNALLLGDSALYLCASTPRRRASVGTGELFFGEGSRLTVL.

The chain employs TRBV4-1 and TRBJ2-1; 15 bases align to TRBD2. V lost 5 bases, J lost 12 bases, and 11 bases stayed unmatched. This CDR3 is built from 16 residues. Germline V gene lookup returns CDR1 MGHRA and CDR2 YSYEKL. This CDR3 reads CASSLAGTSGRRAQFF. The DNA for the CDR3 is TGCGCCAGCAGCTTAGCCGGGACTAGCGGGAGGAGGGCGCAGTTCTTC.

The table lists this clone with a count of one. V usage is TRBV3-1 (or the pseudogene TRBV3-2) and J usage is TRBJ2-1; 7 nucleotides agree with TRBD2. J gave up 3 bases and V 6 bases, and 8 bases lay outside the gene matches. The CDR3 has 15 residues. Germline V gene lookup returns CDR1 LGHDT and CDR2 YNNKEL (reference sequence). CDR3 residues: CASRDSGSNYNEQFF. DNA for the CDR3: TGTGCCAGCAGGGATAGCGGGTCTAACTACAATGAGCAGTTCTTC.

The V call is TRBV4-2, the J call TRBJ2-4; 14 nucleotides agree with TRBD2. CDR1 and CDR2 (germline): LGHNA, YNFKEQ. CDR3 length: 17 amino acids. Germline trimming cut 4 bases from V and 4 bases from J; bases unmatched to any gene: 6. CDR3 coding DNA: TGTGCCAGCAGCCCCGGACTAGCGGGGGGAGAAAAAAACATTCAGTACTTC. Residues: CASSPGLAGGEKNIQYF.

V is TRBV10-3 and J is TRBJ1-1; 7 nucleotides align to TRBD1. CDR3 length equals 13 residues. Looked up from germline, CDR1 is ENHRY and CDR2 is SYGVKD. The V and J ends lost 3 bases and 10 bases, in that order; junction bases with no gene match: 8. The CDR3 DNA reads TGTGCCATCAGTGATCTTACAGGGGCGGCAGCTTTCTTT. This gives the protein CAISDLTGAAAFF.

This chain joins TRBV5-1 and TRBJ2-6, with D uncertain. This CDR3 is built from 15 residues. V gave up 1 base and J gave up 0 bases, with 5 bases separating them. Germline lookup yields CDR1 SGHRS and CDR2 YFSETQ. CDR3 coding DNA: TGCGCCAGCAGCTTGACAGTCTCTGGGGCCAACGTCCTGACTTTC. Protein sequence: CASSLTVSGANVLTF. Full variable domain (missing parts from reference TRBV5-1 and TRBJ2-6): KAGVTQTPRYLIKTRGQQVTLSCSPISGHRSVSWYQQTPGQGLQFLFEYFSETQRNKGNFPGRFSGRQFSNSRSEMNVSTLELGDSALYLCASSLTVSGANVLTFGAGSRLTVL.

V gene TRBV6-5 combines with J gene TRBJ1-2; the D gene is possibly TRBD1 (5 bases). Looked up from germline, CDR1 is MNHEY and CDR2 is SVGAGI. Between the trimmed V and J ends, which lost 4 bases and 4 bases, there was a span of 13 bases. There are 14 residues in the CDR3. CDR3 nucleotides: TGTGCCAGCAGTTGGGGGAGGGAAGGCTATGGCTACACCTTC. As protein: CASSWGREGYGYTF.

The gene calls are TRBV29-1 and TRBJ2-7; TRBD2 aligns across 11 bases. The CDR3 totals 14 residues. Germline CDR1 reads SQVTM; CDR2 reads ANQGSEA. V shed 6 bases, J shed 5 bases, and the junction held 9 bases outside the gene matches. The CDR3 coding sequence is TGCAGCGTGAAAAACCGACTAGCGGGGAACGAGCAGTACTTC. This sequence encodes CSVKNRLAGNEQYF.

The chain carries TRBV7-7 and TRBJ2-5, with D possibly matching TRBD1 (6 bases). From germline, CDR1 is SSHAT and CDR2 FNYEAQ (reference sequence). The CDR3 runs to 13 residues. Trimming cost V 5 bases and J 5 bases, with 12 bases left between them. DNA of the CDR3: TGTGCCAGCAGCCTGGGACAACGGGAGACCCAGTACTTC. Translated: CASSLGQRETQYF.

The rearrangement joins TRBV3-1 (or the pseudogene TRBV3-2) to TRBJ1-2, with a weak D call TRBD1 (5 bases). Trimming cost V 1 base and J 8 bases, with 11 bases left between them. Germline loops: CDR1 LGHDT, CDR2 YNNKEL (reference sequence). The CDR3 is 13 amino acids. CDR3 loop: CASSQVFRGGYTF. CDR3 in DNA: TGTGCCAGCAGCCAAGTCTTCCGGGGGGGCTACACCTTC.